The rows below give T cell receptor beta chains drawn from one sample of a study of CD8+CD57+ T cells in acquired aplastic anemia. TCRdb re-called the reads with MiXCR, one entry per CDR3 protein. The sample yields approximately 180,000 distinct CDR3 sequences, about half seen once. Specimen: sorted CD4+, CD8+, or CD8+CD57+ T cells (not recorded which) from PBMCs. These receptors came from a human donor with aplastic anemia. Each CDR3 is given with its conserved first and last residue. The order of the fields is clone size, J gene, D gene, V gene, CDR3 DNA, CDR3 protein. A D gene is named only where the DNA matches it firmly. Clone size is given for some rows only: seen once, a few or many times, or a class if the clone is expanded.

clone size: many; J gene: TRBJ2-3; D gene: TRBD2; V gene: TRBV13; CDR3 DNA: TGTGCCAGCAGCTTCTTCGGGGGGGCTAAAGATACGCAGTATTTT; CDR3 protein: CASSFFGGAKDTQYF
clone size: NA; J gene: TRBJ1-1; D gene: NA; V gene: TRBV28; CDR3 DNA: TGTGCCAGCTCACAGGGTGGCCCTTCGAACACTGAAGCTTTCTTT; CDR3 protein: CASSQGGPSNTEAFF
clone size: few; J gene: TRBJ2-3; D gene: NA; V gene: TRBV7-8; CDR3 DNA: TGTGCCAGCAGGATGGCGTTAGATACGCAGTATTTT; CDR3 protein: CASRMALDTQYF
clone size: many; J gene: TRBJ2-5; D gene: NA; V gene: TRBV2; CDR3 DNA: TGTGCCAGCAGTGAAGCGGATATAGCGGACCTAACGAAGGAGACCCAGTACTTC; CDR3 protein: CASSEADIADLTKETQYF
clone size: once; J gene: TRBJ2-2; D gene: NA; V gene: TRBV2; CDR3 DNA: TGTGCCAGACAGGGAAGGACCGGGGAGCTGTTTTTT; CDR3 protein: CARQGRTGELFF
clone size: NA; J gene: TRBJ2-2; D gene: NA; V gene: TRBV2; CDR3 DNA: TGTGCCAGCAGTGTGAGTACGGGAGTGTTTTTT; CDR3 protein: CASSVSTGVFF
clone size: NA; J gene: TRBJ2-7; D gene: TRBD1; V gene: TRBV5-1; CDR3 DNA: TGCGCCAGCAGCTGGGGACAGGGGGCACGCGAGCAGTACTTC; CDR3 protein: CASSWGQGAREQYF
clone size: many; J gene: TRBJ2-7; D gene: NA; V gene: TRBV3-1; CDR3 DNA: TGTGCCAGCAGCCAAGGAGGGGGGGCGGTGTACGAGCAGTACTTC; CDR3 protein: CASSQGGGAVYEQYF
clone size: NA; J gene: TRBJ2-7; D gene: TRBD2; V gene: TRBV10-3; CDR3 DNA: TGTGCCAGCAGCTTCCCCACTAGCGGGCGCTACGAGCAGTACTTC; CDR3 protein: CASSFPTSGRYEQYF
clone size: NA; J gene: TRBJ2-5; D gene: NA; V gene: TRBV5-6; CDR3 DNA: TGTGCCAGCACCCAAAACAGGGGAGGGTATGAGACCCAGTACTTC; CDR3 protein: CASTQNRGGYETQYF
clone size: NA; J gene: TRBJ2-7; D gene: NA; V gene: TRBV25-1; CDR3 DNA: TGTGCCAGCAGTGAAGAGTCAGAACCTCCAGAGCAGTACTTC; CDR3 protein: CASSEESEPPEQYF
clone size: NA; J gene: TRBJ1-1; D gene: NA; V gene: TRBV7-3; CDR3 DNA: TGTGCCAGCAGCTTAACCCCTTCCCCCTCCGCTTTCTTT; CDR3 protein: CASSLTPSPSAFF
clone size: few; J gene: TRBJ1-5; D gene: TRBD1; V gene: TRBV11-2; CDR3 DNA: TGTGCCAGCAGCTTAGAGAGGGACAGGCCCCAGCATTTT; CDR3 protein: CASSLERDRPQHF
clone size: once; J gene: TRBJ2-7; D gene: NA; V gene: TRBV10-3; CDR3 DNA: TGTGCCATCAGTTCAGACTTCTTATCCTACGAGCAGTACTTC; CDR3 protein: CAISSDFLSYEQYF
clone size: few; J gene: TRBJ2-7; D gene: TRBD1; V gene: TRBV29-1; CDR3 DNA: TGCAGCGTTGTCGGGGACAGGGGCGGATCCTACGAGCAGTACTTC; CDR3 protein: CSVVGDRGGSYEQYF
clone size: few; J gene: TRBJ1-1; D gene: NA; V gene: TRBV28; CDR3 DNA: TGTGCCAGCAGTTTATCGTATGGGATGGGGCGGGGGGCTAGGTACACTGAAGCTTTCTTT; CDR3 protein: CASSLSYGMGRGARYTEAFF
clone size: NA; J gene: TRBJ1-6; D gene: TRBD1; V gene: TRBV28; CDR3 DNA: TGTGCCAGCAGTTGGGGGGACAGGGGTTCACCCCTCCACTTT; CDR3 protein: CASSWGDRGSPLHF
clone size: few; J gene: TRBJ1-1; D gene: NA; V gene: TRBV2; CDR3 DNA: TGTGCCAGCAGTGGGAGGCCCGGTGAAGCTTTCTTT; CDR3 protein: CASSGRPGEAFF
clone size: few; J gene: TRBJ2-6; D gene: NA; V gene: TRBV19; CDR3 DNA: TGTGCCAGTAGTACCCGAATATCTGGGGCCAACGTCCTGACTTTC; CDR3 protein: CASSTRISGANVLTF
clone size: NA; J gene: TRBJ2-7; D gene: NA; V gene: TRBV7-6; CDR3 DNA: TGTGCCAGCAGCTTCGGCAGGGGTAGGGGCGAGCAGTACTTC; CDR3 protein: CASSFGRGRGEQYF
clone size: many; J gene: TRBJ2-3; D gene: TRBD1; V gene: TRBV20-1; CDR3 DNA: TGCAGTGCCCCGGGCTCGACAGGGGGAATAGATACGCAGTATTTT; CDR3 protein: CSAPGSTGGIDTQYF
clone size: NA; J gene: TRBJ2-2; D gene: TRBD1; V gene: TRBV2; CDR3 DNA: TGTGCCAGCAGCGGACAGGGATCAGGGGAGCTGTTTTTT; CDR3 protein: CASSGQGSGELFF
clone size: many; J gene: TRBJ2-5; D gene: NA; V gene: TRBV7-9; CDR3 DNA: TGTGCCAGCAGCTTAGAGGGGGGGCTTCAGACCCAGTACTTC; CDR3 protein: CASSLEGGLQTQYF
clone size: NA; J gene: TRBJ1-3; D gene: NA; V gene: TRBV9; CDR3 DNA: TGTGCCAGCAGCGTATGGGAGGGATCTGGAAACACCATATATTTT; CDR3 protein: CASSVWEGSGNTIYF
clone size: few; J gene: TRBJ2-5; D gene: TRBD2; V gene: TRBV7-7; CDR3 DNA: TGTGCCAGCAGCGAGGGACTAGCGGGAGGAGGCGGGGAGACCCAGTACTTC; CDR3 protein: CASSEGLAGGGGETQYF
clone size: NA; J gene: TRBJ2-2; D gene: TRBD2; V gene: TRBV11-2; CDR3 DNA: TGTGCCAGCAGTCATATTACTAGCGGGGGTTTAGGGGCCGGGGAGCTGTTTTTT; CDR3 protein: CASSHITSGGLGAGELFF
clone size: many; J gene: TRBJ2-7; D gene: NA; V gene: TRBV30; CDR3 DNA: TGTGCCTGGAGTGAACCGACAGGAATTAGTCCCGGATTC; CDR3 protein: CAWSEPTGISPGF
clone size: NA; J gene: TRBJ2-1; D gene: NA; V gene: TRBV9; CDR3 DNA: TGTGCCAGCAGCGTAGTGCGAGGGGGGGCGAACAATGAGCAGTTCTTC; CDR3 protein: CASSVVRGGANNEQFF
clone size: many; J gene: TRBJ1-6; D gene: TRBD1; V gene: TRBV19; CDR3 DNA: TGTGCCAGTAGTATAAACCCAGGGGGTACTCATTTGGCACCCCTCCACTTT; CDR3 protein: CASSINPGGTHLAPLHF
clone size: NA; J gene: TRBJ2-3; D gene: NA; V gene: TRBV24-1; CDR3 DNA: TGTGCCATCAGGGGGGGCCGCACAGATACGCAGTATTTT; CDR3 protein: CAIRGGRTDTQYF
clone size: many; J gene: TRBJ2-1; D gene: NA; V gene: TRBV12-3/TRBV12-4; CDR3 DNA: TGTGCCAGCAGTCAGTGGCCAGTGGGGGCCTCCTACAATGAGCAGTTCTTC; CDR3 protein: CASSQWPVGASYNEQFF
clone size: NA; J gene: TRBJ2-3; D gene: NA; V gene: TRBV7-6; CDR3 DNA: TGTGCCAGCAGCTTAGCGTTAGATACGCAGTATTTT; CDR3 protein: CASSLALDTQYF
clone size: NA; J gene: TRBJ2-1; D gene: TRBD2; V gene: TRBV25-1; CDR3 DNA: TGTGCCAGCAGTGGCTTGCGAGCGGGAAGCTCCTACAATGAGCAGTTCTTC; CDR3 protein: CASSGLRAGSSYNEQFF
clone size: NA; J gene: TRBJ1-5; D gene: NA; V gene: TRBV19; CDR3 DNA: TGTGCCAGTAGCCATGACAAGTATAGCAATCAGCCCCAGCATTTT; CDR3 protein: CASSHDKYSNQPQHF
clone size: NA; J gene: TRBJ2-3; D gene: NA; V gene: TRBV10-3; CDR3 DNA: TGTGCCATCAGTCGAGGTCGCGGAGAAACGCAGTATTTT; CDR3 protein: CAISRGRGETQYF
clone size: NA; J gene: TRBJ2-5; D gene: NA; V gene: TRBV7-6; CDR3 DNA: TGTGCCAGCAGCGCGAGGGCGTTGGGGTTTGGAGAGACCCAGTACTTC; CDR3 protein: CASSARALGFGETQYF
clone size: once; J gene: TRBJ1-1; D gene: NA; V gene: TRBV20-1; CDR3 DNA: TGCAGTGCTCGACAGGACGAGTACACTGAAGCTTTCTTT; CDR3 protein: CSARQDEYTEAFF
clone size: few; J gene: TRBJ1-4; D gene: TRBD1; V gene: TRBV28; CDR3 DNA: TGTGCCACACAGGGGGGTAATGAAAAACTGTTTTTT; CDR3 protein: CATQGGNEKLFF
clone size: NA; J gene: TRBJ2-7; D gene: NA; V gene: TRBV19; CDR3 DNA: TGTGCCACCTCCCCGGGGATGACTGGCTACGAGCAGTACTTC; CDR3 protein: CATSPGMTGYEQYF